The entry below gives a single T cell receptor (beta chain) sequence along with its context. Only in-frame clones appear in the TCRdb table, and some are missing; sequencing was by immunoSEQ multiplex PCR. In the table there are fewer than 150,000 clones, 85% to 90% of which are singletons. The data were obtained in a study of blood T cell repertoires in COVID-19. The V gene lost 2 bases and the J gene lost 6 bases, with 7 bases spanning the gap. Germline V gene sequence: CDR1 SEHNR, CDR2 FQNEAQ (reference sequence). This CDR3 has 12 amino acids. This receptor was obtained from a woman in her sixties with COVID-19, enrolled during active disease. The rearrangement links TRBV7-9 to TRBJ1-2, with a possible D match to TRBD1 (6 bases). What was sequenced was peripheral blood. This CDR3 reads CASSLNRDGYTF. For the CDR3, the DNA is TGTGCCAGCAGCTTAAACAGGGATGGCTACACCTTC.